These 28 T cell receptor beta chains came from one sample sequenced in a study of blood T cell repertoires in COVID-19. The data were produced by immunoSEQ multiplex PCR, yet TCRdb's version contains in-frame clones alone and is incomplete. The sample includes fewer than 200,000 clones, about 76% seen only once; the top ten take around 8.9%. The sample taken for sequencing was peripheral blood. Every receptor here comes from a woman aged 45-59 years with active or convalescent COVID-19.

The CDR3 protein is CATSDPTGDSNQPQHF. The CDR3 DNA follows: TGTGCCACCAGTGATCCAACAGGTGATAGCAATCAGCCCCAGCATTTT. The V call is TRBV24-1, the J call TRBJ1-5, with D possibly matching TRBD1 (5 bases). There are 16 residues in the CDR3. The V and J ends lost 3 bases and 0 bases respectively, with 11 bases between them. The germline CDR1 and CDR2 sequences are KGHDR and SFDVKD.

This rearrangement joins TRBV5-1 to TRBJ2-1; 10 nucleotides line up with TRBD2. The CDR3 loop spans 15 amino acids. Losses at the gene ends were 0 bases for V and 6 bases for J; bases not matched to a gene: 3. Germline lookup yields CDR1 SGHRS and CDR2 YFSETQ. CDR3 sequence reads: CASSLDLAGVNEQFF. The CDR3 bases are TGCGCCAGCAGCTTGGATCTAGCGGGGGTCAATGAGCAGTTCTTC.

The chain is built from TRBV2 and TRBJ2-1; 14 nucleotides align to TRBD2. This CDR3 region has 13 residues. Germline V gene data show CDR1 as SNHLY and CDR2 as FYNNEI. V dropped 9 bases and J dropped 9; count of bases not matched to a gene: 4. The CDR3 sequence: CARRLAGGTEQFF. The CDR3 DNA reads as TGTGCCAGGAGACTAGCGGGGGGGACTGAGCAGTTCTTC.

Only one count was recorded for this clone. The chain uses TRBV9 and TRBJ1-1; the D gene is possibly TRBD1 (6 bases). The CDR3 sequence is 16 residues long. The ends were cut back, 0 bases at V and 4 bases at J, with 16 bases in the middle. Germline CDR1 is SGDLS and CDR2 is YYNGEE. The CDR3 DNA follows: TGTGCCAGCAGCGTAGCGAGACAGGCGACGACCACTGAAGCTTTCTTT. This gives the protein CASSVARQATTTEAFF.

The rearrangement links TRBV3-1 (or the pseudogene TRBV3-2) to TRBJ2-7; tentative D call: TRBD1 (5 bases). There are 15 residues in the CDR3. Germline loops: CDR1 LGHDT, CDR2 YNNKEL (reference sequence). V lost 0 bases and J 1 base, leaving 10 bases between the germline ends. The CDR3 sequence: CASSQDRQGSYEQYF. The CDR3 DNA is TGTGCCAGCAGCCAAGATCGGCAGGGTTCCTACGAGCAGTACTTC.

The V gene is TRBV7-2, the J gene TRBJ1-6; possible D gene TRBD1, 5 bases. The length of the CDR3 is 15 residues. CDR1 SGHTA and CDR2 FQGNSA come from the germline V gene. V was shortened by 7 bases and J by 5 bases, with 15 bases between the two germline ends. CDR3 in amino acids: CASNWGSEDNSPLHF. The CDR3, as DNA: TGTGCCAGCAATTGGGGCAGCGAAGATAATTCACCCCTCCACTTT.

In this sample, this clone turned up once. J is TRBJ2-5 and V is TRBV30, with a possible D match to TRBD2 (6 bases). The V end was cut by 5 bases, the J end by 3 bases, with 13 bases between. Germline V gene data show CDR1 as GTSNPN and CDR2 as SVGIG (reference sequence). The CDR3 contains 13 residues. The CDR3: CAWVRDFEETQYF. For the CDR3, the DNA is TGTGCCTGGGTTAGGGACTTTGAAGAGACCCAGTACTTC.

The chain couples TRBV28 to TRBJ1-1, with 7 bases aligning to TRBD1. The CDR3 has 16 amino acids. Germline CDR1 MDHEN, CDR2 SYDVKM. Unmatched junction bases numbered 5, after V lost 1 base and J lost 0 bases. The CDR3 loop reads CASSLLARGLNTEAFF. CDR3 DNA: TGTGCCAGCAGTTTATTAGCCAGGGGGTTGAACACTGAAGCTTTCTTT. Full variable domain (remainder filled in from reference TRBV28 and TRBJ1-1): DVKVTQSSRYLVKRTGEKVFLECVQDMDHENMFWYRQDPGLGLRLIYFSYDVKMKEKGDIPEGYSVSREKKERFSLILESASTNQTSMYLCASSLLARGLNTEAFFGQGTRLTVV.

The chain combines TRBV2 with TRBJ2-5, with D possibly being TRBD1 (5 bases). Germline V CDR1 and CDR2: SNHLY, FYNNEI. The CDR3 runs 14 residues. Trimming shortened V by 4 bases and J by 3 bases, and 12 bases separated the two germline ends. The CDR3 DNA reads as TGTGCCAGCAGTGCAGGGTTCCTAAAAGAGACCCAGTACTTC. It translates to CASSAGFLKETQYF.

The V and J genes are TRBV28 and TRBJ1-2, with 7 bases aligning to TRBD1. Trimming cost V 5 bases and J 8 bases; bases outside gene matches: 11. The germline V gene has CDR1 MDHEN and CDR2 SYDVKM. CDR3 length: 14 amino acids. The CDR3 protein is CASSEDRGLGGYTF. CDR3 in DNA: TGTGCCAGCAGTGAGGATAGGGGGCTAGGGGGCTACACCTTC.

In this sample, this clone turned up a few times. The chain is built from TRBV9 and TRBJ1-3; D might be TRBD1 (6 bases). The length of the CDR3 is 15 residues. The germline V gene has CDR1 SGDLS and CDR2 YYNGEE. Trimming removed 0 bases at V and 5 bases at J, with 12 bases between. CDR3 DNA: TGTGCCAGCAGCGTAGAGCTGACAGGTAGAAACACCATATATTTT. This codes for CASSVELTGRNTIYF.

This chain uses TRBV5-6 with TRBJ2-3; D is perhaps TRBD2 (6 bases). The CDR3 totals 14 residues. The V end was cut by 7 bases, the J end by 0 bases, with 12 bases between. The germline CDR1 and CDR2 sequences are SGHDT and YYEEEE. The CDR3 loop is CASGRRGSTDTQYF. The CDR3 DNA reads TGTGCCAGCGGGCGACGGGGGAGCACAGATACGCAGTATTTT.

This chain uses TRBV28 with TRBJ1-1; possible D gene TRBD1, 5 bases. The V and J ends lost 4 bases and 1 base respectively, with 16 bases between them. The CDR3 consists of 16 residues. CDR1 is MDHEN and CDR2 is SYDVKM in the germline V gene. CDR3 DNA sequence: TGTGCCAGCAGTTCCTCCCTGGGGGGTGAGAACACTGAAGCTTTCTTT. Protein: CASSSSLGGENTEAFF.

This clone was found a few times. The genes are TRBV4-3 and TRBJ1-4; D perhaps matches TRBD1 (6 bases). V lost 0 bases, J lost 8 bases, and 13 bases lay in between. This CDR3 region has 15 residues. From germline, CDR1 is LGHNA and CDR2 YSLEER. CDR3 amino acids: CASSQEQGRKEKLFF. The CDR3 region has the DNA TGCGCCAGCAGCCAAGAACAGGGTAGGAAAGAAAAACTGTTTTTT.

The chain has TRBV5-8 and TRBJ2-5; 9 bases are shared with TRBD2. The junction had 7 bases not matched to a gene; V was cut back by 2 bases and J by 5 bases. Germline assignment: CDR1 SGHTS and CDR2 YDEGEE. This CDR3 is built from 15 residues. CDR3 DNA: TGTGCCAGCAGCTTTCGCGGGAGGGCGGGGGAGACCCAGTACTTC. Its protein is CASSFRGRAGETQYF.

A remark on this clone: The junction does not match germline at one end; this may be a read error. The genes are TRBV7-7 and TRBJ1-1, with D possibly being TRBD1 (6 bases). The germline V gene encodes CDR1 SSHAT and CDR2 FNYEAQ (reference sequence). The CDR3 sequence is 13 residues long. The CDR3 spells CASSLDRYSEAFF. CDR3 coding DNA: TGTGCTAGCAGCTTAGACAGGTACTCTGAAGCTTTCTTT.

This chain uses TRBV29-1 with TRBJ1-2, with D perhaps TRBD1 (5 bases). The V gene lost 1 base and the J gene lost 2 bases, with 11 bases spanning the gap. Germline CDR1 reads SQVTM; CDR2 reads ANQGSEA. The CDR3 is made up of 14 amino acids. The CDR3 protein is CSVEGRQNNYGYTF. The CDR3 region has the DNA TGCAGCGTTGAAGGTCGACAGAACAACTATGGCTACACCTTC.

This chain uses TRBV3-1 (or the pseudogene TRBV3-2) with TRBJ2-1, with D unresolved. This CDR3 region has 17 residues. Germline loops: CDR1 LGHDT, CDR2 YNNKEL (reference sequence). V gave up 1 base and J gave up 3 bases, with 16 bases separating them. Here the CDR3 DNA reads TGTGCCAGCAGCCAAGCGGCAGGCCCCCTCATCTACAATGAGCAGTTCTTC. This gives the protein CASSQAAGPLIYNEQFF.

The chain links TRBV29-1 to TRBJ1-4, with 7 bases that match TRBD1. The CDR3 loop spans 15 amino acids. From germline, CDR1 is SQVTM and CDR2 ANQGSEA. The J segment lost 4 bases and the V segment lost 5 bases, leaving 10 bases of the junction unmatched. CDR3 protein: CSVRDIGTVNEKLFF. CDR3 DNA sequence: TGCAGCGTTAGAGATATCGGGACAGTTAATGAAAAACTGTTTTTT.

This clone has a handful of counts. The gene calls are TRBV12-3 or TRBV12-4 and TRBJ1-2; D gene unclear. This CDR3 spans 13 amino acids. Trimming took off 6 bases at V and 1 base at J, with 9 bases between the two ends. This CDR3 is CASSPRFNYGYTF. The CDR3 DNA reads TGTGCCAGCAGCCCGCGGTTTAACTATGGCTACACCTTC.

The chain joins TRBV4-3 to TRBJ2-2; 7 bases agree with TRBD1. This CDR3 comprises 16 residues. The J segment lost 1 base and the V segment lost 3 bases, leaving 5 bases of the junction unmatched. CDR1 is LGHNA, CDR2 YSLEER, per germline. The CDR3 DNA sequence: TGCGCCAGCAGCCACCCGGGACAGTTGAACACCGGGGAGCTGTTTTTT. Encoded protein: CASSHPGQLNTGELFF.

This clone was observed a few times. The rearrangement joins TRBV28 to TRBJ2-1; 7 bases match TRBD1. This CDR3 region has 15 residues. Trimming took 5 bases from V and 7 from J; bases not matched to a gene: 11. CDR1 is MDHEN, CDR2 SYDVKM, per germline. The CDR3 loop reads CASSLAAGTANEQFF. The CDR3 DNA reads as TGTGCCAGCAGTCTCGCCGCCGGGACAGCTAATGAGCAGTTCTTC.

Ten or more counts support this clone. The chain is built from TRBV29-1 and TRBJ2-1; possible D gene TRBD1, 5 bases. The CDR3 has 13 amino acids. The germline V and J ends were trimmed by 6 bases and 5 bases, with 14 bases remaining between them. From germline, CDR1 is SQVTM and CDR2 ANQGSEA. DNA for the CDR3: TGCAGCGTGGGGCGACCCGAAAACAATGAGCAGTTCTTC. Protein sequence: CSVGRPENNEQFF.

As to this clone: Germline and junction disagree at one end, which may indicate a read error. This chain connects TRBV25-1 to TRBJ1-6; D unclear. Germline loops: CDR1 MGHDK, CDR2 SYGVNS. The CDR3 is 14 residues long. The CDR3 is CANSWSSYNSPLHF. CDR3 DNA: TGTGCCAACAGTTGGAGCTCCTATAATTCACCCCTCCACTTT.

The V gene is TRBV28, the J gene TRBJ2-7; 13 bases are shared with TRBD2. The CDR3 consists of 16 residues. With 6 bases clipped from V and 5 bases from J, the junction kept 10 bases outside the gene matches. Germline-derived CDR1 and CDR2 are MDHEN and SYDVKM. This chain's CDR3 is CASSLYGLAGEHEQYF. DNA for the CDR3: TGTGCCAGCAGCCTTTACGGACTAGCGGGAGAACACGAGCAGTACTTC.

This clone has just a few counts. The chain employs TRBV2 and TRBJ2-7; 8 nucleotides agree with TRBD2. Trimming at V came to 8 bases and at J to 2 bases, leaving 5 bases not matched to a gene. Germline V lookup: CDR1 SNHLY, CDR2 FYNNEI. The CDR3 is made up of 13 amino acids. The CDR3: CASYGLAAYEQYF. CDR3 DNA: TGTGCCAGCTACGGACTAGCAGCCTACGAGCAGTACTTC.

The CDR3 spells CASSQDPASGRCYNEQFF. The CDR3 bases are TGTGCCAGCAGCCAAGATCCGGCTAGCGGGAGATGCTACAATGAGCAGTTCTTC. The V call is TRBV3-1 (or the pseudogene TRBV3-2), the J call TRBJ2-1; 10 bases are a match to TRBD2. Germline V gene data show CDR1 as LGHDT and CDR2 as YNNKEL (reference sequence). CDR3 length: 18 residues. The junction had 8 bases not matched to a gene; V was cut back by 0 bases and J by 3 bases.

In regard to this clone: A much larger clonotype is one base distant, so this may be a read error. CDR3: CASSLTANTEAFF. CDR3 nucleotide sequence: TGTGCCAGCAGCTTGACAGCGAACACTGAAGCTTTCTTT. V usage is TRBV11-3 and J usage is TRBJ1-1; a weak D match, TRBD1 (5 bases). This CDR3 is built from 13 residues. CDR1 and CDR2 (germline): SGHNT, YENEEA. V dropped 3 bases and J dropped 1 base, with 6 bases sitting between them.